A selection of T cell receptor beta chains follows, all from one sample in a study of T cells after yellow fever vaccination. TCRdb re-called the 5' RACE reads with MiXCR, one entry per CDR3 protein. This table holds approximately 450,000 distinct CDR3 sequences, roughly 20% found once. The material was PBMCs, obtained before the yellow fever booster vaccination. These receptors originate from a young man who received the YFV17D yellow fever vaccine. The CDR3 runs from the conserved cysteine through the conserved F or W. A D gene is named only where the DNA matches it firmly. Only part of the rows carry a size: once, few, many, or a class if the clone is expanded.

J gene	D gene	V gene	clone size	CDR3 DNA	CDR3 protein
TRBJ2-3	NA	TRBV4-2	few	TGTGCCAGCAGCCAAGATTTCGGTACGCAGTATTTT	CASSQDFGTQYF
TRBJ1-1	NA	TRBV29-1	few	TGCAGCGTTGAAGTCGGGGCAGCCAACACTGAAGCTTTCTTT	CSVEVGAANTEAFF
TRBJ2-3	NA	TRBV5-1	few	TGCGCCAGCAGCGCGGGACAGAATACGCAGTATTTT	CASSAGQNTQYF
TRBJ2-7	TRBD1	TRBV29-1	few	TGCAGTGCCTCCTCCGGAACTTTTACGGGACAGGGTAACGAGCAGTACTTC	CSASSGTFTGQGNEQYF
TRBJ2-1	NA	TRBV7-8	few	TGTGCCAGCACAGGCGGGCCTCTTCGTAACAATGAGCAGTTCTTC	CASTGGPLRNNEQFF
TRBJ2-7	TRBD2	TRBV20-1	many	TGCAGTGCTAGAGATAGGCGGGGGGATCGGTACGAGCAGTACTTC	CSARDRRGDRYEQYF
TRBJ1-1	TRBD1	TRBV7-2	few	TGTGCCAGCAGCCTAGACAGGGGAAGAGTAGCTTTCTTT	CASSLDRGRVAFF
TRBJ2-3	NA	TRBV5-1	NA	TGCGCCAGCAGCTTGGGGATAGAGCCAGATACGCAGTATTTT	CASSLGIEPDTQYF
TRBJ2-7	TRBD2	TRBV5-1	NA	TGCGCCAGCAGCTTGGGAGCGGGAGGGCTCTACGAGCAGTACTTC	CASSLGAGGLYEQYF
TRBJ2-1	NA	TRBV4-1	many	TGCGCCAGCAGCCAAGTTGGCGGGGAGCAGTTCTTC	CASSQVGGEQFF
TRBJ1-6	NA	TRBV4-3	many	TGCGCCAGCAGCCAAGAAATCCGTAATTCACCCCTCCACTTT	CASSQEIRNSPLHF
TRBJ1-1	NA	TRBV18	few	TGTGCCAGCTGGCGGCAGAACACTGAAGCTTTCTTT	CASWRQNTEAFF
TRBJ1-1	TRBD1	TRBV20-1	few	TGCAGTGCTAGAGGCGAACCCGGGACAGACACTGAAGCTTTCTTT	CSARGEPGTDTEAFF
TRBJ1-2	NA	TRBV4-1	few	TGCGCCAGCAGCCAACCTTCTGGAGAACCCTATGGCTACACCTTC	CASSQPSGEPYGYTF
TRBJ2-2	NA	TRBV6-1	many	TGTGCCAGCAGTGAAGAACTAGCGAACACCGGGGAGCTGTTTTTT	CASSEELANTGELFF
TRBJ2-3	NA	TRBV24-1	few	TGTGCCACCAGTGAGGGGGGACCCACAGATACGCAGTATTTT	CATSEGGPTDTQYF
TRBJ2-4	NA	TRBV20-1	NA	TGCAGTGCTAGGGAAGGAACCAAAAACATTCAGTACTTC	CSAREGTKNIQYF
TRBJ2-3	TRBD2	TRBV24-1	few	TGTGCCACCAGTGCGCGCCTAGCGGGGGGTTACACAGATACGCAGTATTTT	CATSARLAGGYTDTQYF
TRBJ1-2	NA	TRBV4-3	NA	TGCGCCAGCAGCCAAGATCCAGGGCGGGAGGCTGGCTACACCTTC	CASSQDPGREAGYTF
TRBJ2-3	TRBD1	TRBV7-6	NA	TGTGCCAGCAGCTTTGTCGGGGACAGGGGGTTCACAGATACGCAGTATTTT	CASSFVGDRGFTDTQYF
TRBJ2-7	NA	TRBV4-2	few	TGTGCCAGCAGCCAAGGACAGGGAGGGGACTACGAGCAGTACTTC	CASSQGQGGDYEQYF
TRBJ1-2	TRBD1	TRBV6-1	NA	TGTGCCAGCAGATGGGACAGGGGAGGCAACTATGGCTACACCTTC	CASRWDRGGNYGYTF
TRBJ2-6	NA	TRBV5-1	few	TGCGCCAGCAGCTTTGATGGGGCCAACGTCCTGACTTTC	CASSFDGANVLTF
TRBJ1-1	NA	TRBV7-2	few	TGTGCCAGCAGCTTAGTGCCAATGAACACTGAAGCTTTCTTT	CASSLVPMNTEAFF
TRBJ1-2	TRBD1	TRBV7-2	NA	TGTGCCAGCAGCTTACCACCGGGACAGTCTTCCTATGGCTACACCTTC	CASSLPPGQSSYGYTF
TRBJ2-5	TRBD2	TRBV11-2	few	TGTGCCAGCAGCTTAGGGACTAGCGGGGGCCAGGGAGAGACCCAGTACTTC	CASSLGTSGGQGETQYF
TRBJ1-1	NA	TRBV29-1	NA	TGCAGCGTTGACCGAGGTACCACTGAAGCTTTCTTT	CSVDRGTTEAFF
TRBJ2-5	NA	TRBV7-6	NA	TGTGCCAGCAGCCCTAGGGGCGCCGGGACCCAGTACTTC	CASSPRGAGTQYF
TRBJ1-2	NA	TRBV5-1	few	TGCGCCAGCAGCTTAGAACAGAGAGCCTATGGCTACACCTTC	CASSLEQRAYGYTF
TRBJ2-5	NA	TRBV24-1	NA	TGTGCCACCAGTGATTCGGGGGCGGGCAGTGCCCAAGAGACCCAGTACTTC	CATSDSGAGSAQETQYF
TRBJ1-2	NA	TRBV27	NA	TGTGCCAGCAGTTTAAGGTTCAACTATGGCTACACCTTC	CASSLRFNYGYTF
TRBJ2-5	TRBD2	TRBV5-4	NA	TGTGCCAGCAGCCGTGGAGCGGGGCTTACCCTACGGACGGACTTC	CASSRGAGLTLRTDF
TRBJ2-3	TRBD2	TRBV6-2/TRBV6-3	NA	TGTGCCAGCAGTTACGGAGGAGCGGGACCTAGCACAGATACGCAGTATTTT	CASSYGGAGPSTDTQYF
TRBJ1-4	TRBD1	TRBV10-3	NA	TGTGCCATCAGTGAGTCCGACAGGGGGAATGAAAAACTGTTTTTT	CAISESDRGNEKLFF
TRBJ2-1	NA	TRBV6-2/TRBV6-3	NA	TGTGCCAGCACGGACCCCAACAATGAGCAGTTCTTC	CASTDPNNEQFF
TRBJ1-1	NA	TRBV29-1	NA	TGCAGCGTTGACGATCAATCTGAAGCTTTCTTT	CSVDDQSEAFF
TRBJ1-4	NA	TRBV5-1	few	TGCGCCAGCAGCCCCCTAGGAGTAACAGAAAAACTGTTTTTT	CASSPLGVTEKLFF
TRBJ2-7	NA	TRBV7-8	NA	TGTGCCAGCAGCCCTAGGACAGATGGCTACGAGCAGTACTTC	CASSPRTDGYEQYF
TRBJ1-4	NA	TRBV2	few	TGTGCCAGCAGTGATATGGGGACGTCAACTAATGAAAAACTGTTTTTT	CASSDMGTSTNEKLFF
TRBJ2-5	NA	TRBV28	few	TGTGCCAGCAGTCCAACCACAGGACGGGAAGAGACCCAGTACTTC	CASSPTTGREETQYF
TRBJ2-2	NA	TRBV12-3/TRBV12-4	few	TGTGCCAGCAGTTTAGTAGGGGGACACACCGGGGAGCTGTTTTTT	CASSLVGGHTGELFF
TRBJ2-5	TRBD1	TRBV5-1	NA	TGCGCCAGCAGCTTAACGGCAGGGACAGCAGAGACCCAGTACTTC	CASSLTAGTAETQYF
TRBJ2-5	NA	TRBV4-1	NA	TGCGCCAGCAGTCTCTATGCTGAGGAGACCCAGTACTTC	CASSLYAEETQYF
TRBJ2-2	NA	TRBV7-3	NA	TGTGCCAGCAGCTCGCTGGGGAGGAACACCGGGGAGCTGTTTTTT	CASSSLGRNTGELFF
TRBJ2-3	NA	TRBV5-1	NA	TGCGCCAGCAGCTTAACCACGGCAGCCACAGATACGCAGTATTTT	CASSLTTAATDTQYF
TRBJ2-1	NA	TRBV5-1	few	TGCGCCAGCAGCTTGGCGGGGATTTCCTACAATGAGCAGTTCTTC	CASSLAGISYNEQFF
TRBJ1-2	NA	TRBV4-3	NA	TGCGCCAGCAGCCCGAACACACGAGTCCGCTATGGCTACACCTTC	CASSPNTRVRYGYTF
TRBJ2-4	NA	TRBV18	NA	TGTGCCAGCTCCACAGGGAGTTCAGCCAAAAACATTCAGTACTTC	CASSTGSSAKNIQYF
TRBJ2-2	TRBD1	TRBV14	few	TGTGCCAGCAGCAGCCGGGACAGGGCCACCGGGGAGCTGTTTTTT	CASSSRDRATGELFF
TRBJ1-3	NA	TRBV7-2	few	TGTGCCAGCAGCTTAAACTTACGGAACACCATATATTTT	CASSLNLRNTIYF
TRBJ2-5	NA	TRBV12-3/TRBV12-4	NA	TGTGCCAGCAGTTTCAACGGGTTAGAGACCCAGTACTTC	CASSFNGLETQYF